A single sample is the source of the 2 T cell receptor beta chains below, sequenced in a study of PD-1 blockade in classical Hodgkin lymphoma. Repertoires were generated with immunoSEQ multiplex PCR, while TCRdb's copy carries only in-frame clones and drops some. The data contain 15,000 to 20,000 clones, approximately 87% of them singletons. Time point defined: cycle 4 day 1 (C4D1), after 5 to 7 weeks of nivolumab. Relapse was seen in all patients after autologous stem cell transplantation, and brentuximab vedotin exposure was variable. It was by magnetic negative selection that CD4+ T cells were purified from thawed PBMCs. The specimen was CD4+ T cells from blood, collected before the fourth cycle of nivolumab. These receptors came from a human donor with classical Hodgkin lymphoma.

The chain joins TRBV7-9 to TRBJ1-2; no firm D call. From germline, CDR1 is SEHNR and CDR2 FQNEAQ (reference sequence). The V end was cut by 5 bases, the J end by 2 bases, with 3 bases between. This CDR3 region has 11 residues. CDR3 region: CASSLNYGYTF. The CDR3 coding sequence is TGTGCCAGCAGCCTGAACTATGGCTACACCTTC.

The rearrangement links TRBV6-1 to TRBJ2-1, with 11 bases lining up with TRBD2. Germline values: CDR1 MNHNS, CDR2 SASEGT. The CDR3 contains 14 residues. V gave up 5 bases and J gave up 4 bases; unmatched junction bases: 1. In DNA form, the CDR3 reads TGTGCCAGCAGTTCTAGCGGGAGGTACAATGAGCAGTTCTTC. Its protein product is CASSSSGRYNEQFF.